This is a list of T cell receptor beta chains from one sample in a study of T cell clones after liver transplantation. The protocol was immunoSEQ multiplex PCR, while the TCRdb copy is restricted to in-frame clones and leaves out a portion. The sample holds about 51,000 clones; roughly nine tenths are singletons and the top ten take about an eighth. The sample in question was CD8+ T cells from blood, obtained 12 months after liver transplant. The receptor source for this set is a human patient who received a liver transplant. Some T cells may be supplied by the graft donor. CDR3s include the opening cysteine and the closing phenylalanine or tryptophan. The D gene is left open where the match is weak. Clone size is stated in some rows and not others, as once, few, many or a class when expanded.

NA	TRBV4-1	NA	TRBJ1-1	CASSPGLNTEAFF	TGCGCCAGCAGCCCCGGACTGAACACTGAAGCTTTCTTT
TRBD2	TRBV9	NA	TRBJ2-1	CASSPRSSGRTYNEQFF	TGTGCCAGCAGCCCCAGATCCAGCGGGAGAACCTACAATGAGCAGTTCTTC
NA	TRBV18	NA	TRBJ2-2	CASSPDGELFF	TGTGCCAGCTCCCCGGACGGGGAGCTGTTTTTT
TRBD1	TRBV6-5	NA	TRBJ2-7	CASSWTGIGEQQYF	TGTGCCAGCAGTTGGACAGGGATAGGAGAGCAGCAGTACTTC
NA	TRBV29-1	NA	TRBJ2-1	CSVDGVRKSRSYNEQFF	TGCAGCGTTGACGGGGTTAGAAAAAGCCGATCCTACAATGAGCAGTTCTTC
NA	TRBV7-9	once	TRBJ2-5	CASSLSQGETQYF	TGTGCCAGCAGCTTATCTCAGGGAGAGACCCAGTACTTC
TRBD1	TRBV7-9	NA	TRBJ2-7	CASSLAQGDYYEQYF	TGTGCCAGCAGCTTAGCACAGGGGGATTATTACGAGCAGTACTTC
NA	TRBV28	NA	TRBJ1-4	CASTTRGLREKLFF	TGTGCCAGCACTACAAGAGGGCTACGGGAAAAACTGTTTTTT
NA	TRBV7-9	NA	TRBJ1-1	CASSRWGQEEAFF	TGTGCCAGCAGCCGTTGGGGGCAGGAAGAAGCTTTCTTT
TRBD1	TRBV27	NA	TRBJ1-2	CASSFLGTGEDTF	TGTGCCAGCAGTTTCTTAGGGACAGGGGAAGACACCTTC
TRBD2	TRBV28	NA	TRBJ2-1	CASSSLREMNNEQFF	TGTGCCAGCAGTTCCCTGCGGGAGATGAACAATGAGCAGTTCTTC
NA	TRBV19	once	TRBJ1-1	CASIRGITEAFF	TGTGCCAGTATCCGCGGCATCACTGAAGCTTTCTTT
NA	TRBV4-1	NA	TRBJ1-4	CASSPRDQANEKLFF	TGCGCCAGCAGCCCACGGGACCAAGCTAATGAAAAACTGTTTTTT
NA	TRBV11-2	few	TRBJ2-7	CASSSYEQYF	TGTGCCAGCAGCTCCTACGAGCAGTACTTC
TRBD2	TRBV7-8	NA	TRBJ2-7	CASSSGLDYEQYF	TGTGCCAGCAGCTCTGGACTAGACTACGAGCAGTACTTC
NA	TRBV4-3	NA	TRBJ2-3	CASSQEARGTIDTQYF	TGCGCCAGCAGCCAAGAGGCCAGGGGCACAATAGATACGCAGTATTTT
TRBD1	TRBV13	NA	TRBJ1-2	CASSVRQGSFYGYTF	TGTGCCAGCAGCGTCCGACAGGGATCTTTCTATGGCTACACCTTC
TRBD1	TRBV25-1	NA	TRBJ1-1	CASSEYGGGGTEAFF	TGTGCCAGCAGTGAATATGGAGGGGGCGGTACTGAAGCTTTCTTT
TRBD2	TRBV7-9	NA	TRBJ2-1	CASSPGTSSNNEQFF	TGTGCCAGCAGCCCCGGGACTAGCTCTAACAATGAGCAGTTCTTC
TRBD2	TRBV6-5	NA	TRBJ2-5	CASSHWLAAQETQYF	TGTGCCAGCAGTCATTGGCTAGCGGCGCAAGAGACCCAGTACTTC
NA	TRBV4-1	NA	TRBJ2-7	CASSHGTAPSEEQYF	TGCGCCAGCAGCCACGGGACGGCCCCCTCCGAGGAGCAGTACTTC
TRBD1	TRBV5-1	NA	TRBJ2-7	CASSLGQGVYEQYF	TGCGCCAGCAGCTTGGGACAGGGGGTTTACGAGCAGTACTTC
NA	TRBV27	NA	TRBJ2-7	CASSLDTAAGGQYF	TGTGCCAGCAGTTTAGACACAGCGGCAGGTGGGCAGTACTTC
TRBD2	TRBV2	NA	TRBJ2-7	CASSGTSGGEQYF	TGTGCCAGCAGTGGGACTAGCGGGGGCGAGCAGTACTTC
NA	TRBV5-4	NA	TRBJ2-7	CASSTGLNYEQYF	TGTGCCAGCAGCACGGGACTTAACTACGAGCAGTACTTC
TRBD2	TRBV7-3	NA	TRBJ2-1	CASSSGLAQYNEQFF	TGTGCCAGCAGCTCCGGACTAGCGCAGTACAATGAGCAGTTCTTC
TRBD2	TRBV9	NA	TRBJ2-7	CASSGLAGPYEQYF	TGTGCCAGCAGCGGATTAGCGGGGCCTTACGAGCAGTACTTC
NA	TRBV29-1	NA	TRBJ1-2	CSVDSQDYGYTF	TGCAGCGTTGACAGTCAGGACTATGGCTACACCTTC
NA	TRBV21-1	NA	TRBJ2-2	CASSKWVGELFF	TGTGCCAGCAGCAAATGGGTCGGGGAGCTGTTTTTT
TRBD1	TRBV7-9	NA	TRBJ2-7	CASILDRGDEQYF	TGTGCCAGCATCCTGGACAGGGGCGACGAGCAGTACTTC
NA	TRBV6-5	NA	TRBJ1-5	CASRPHGDSNQPQHF	TGTGCCAGCAGGCCTCATGGGGATAGCAATCAGCCCCAGCATTTT
NA	TRBV9	NA	TRBJ2-1	CASSGGDNEQFF	TGTGCCAGCAGCGGAGGTGATAATGAGCAGTTCTTC
TRBD1	TRBV5-1	NA	TRBJ2-6	CASRGEPGQGASGANVLTF	TGCGCCAGCAGAGGGGAACCGGGACAGGGGGCGTCTGGGGCCAACGTCCTGACTTTC
TRBD1	TRBV5-1	NA	TRBJ2-7	CASSPETGLVEQYF	TGCGCCAGCAGCCCCGAGACAGGGTTAGTCGAGCAGTACTTC
TRBD1	TRBV6-5	NA	TRBJ2-7	CASSLGQGLYEQYF	TGTGCCAGCAGTTTGGGACAGGGGCTCTACGAGCAGTACTTC
NA	TRBV4-2	NA	TRBJ1-1	CASSQVEGWVEAFF	TGTGCCAGCAGCCAAGTTGAGGGGTGGGTTGAAGCTTTCTTT
NA	TRBV5-6	NA	TRBJ1-1	CASSLGAGTNTEAFF	TGTGCCAGCAGCTTGGGGGCAGGAACGAACACTGAAGCTTTCTTT
TRBD2	TRBV11-1	NA	TRBJ2-1	CASSLYSGGRNEQFF	TGTGCCAGCAGCTTGTACAGCGGGGGGAGGAATGAGCAGTTCTTC
NA	TRBV28	NA	TRBJ1-3	CASLGPSSPSGNTIYF	TGTGCCAGCCTCGGTCCAAGTTCGCCCTCTGGAAACACCATATATTTT
NA	TRBV6-5	NA	TRBJ1-1	CASSLGTSSEAFF	TGTGCCAGCAGTTTAGGGACATCCTCCGAAGCTTTCTTT
NA	TRBV2	NA	TRBJ2-1	CASTGHTTYNEQFF	TGTGCCAGCACAGGACACACCACCTACAATGAGCAGTTCTTC
TRBD1	TRBV9	NA	TRBJ2-7	CASSALGQPNYEQYF	TGTGCCAGCAGCGCCCTGGGACAGCCAAATTACGAGCAGTACTTC
TRBD2	TRBV27	NA	TRBJ2-2	CASSPRLAVANTGELFF	TGTGCCAGCAGCCCCCGGCTAGCGGTCGCGAACACCGGGGAGCTGTTTTTT
TRBD1	TRBV28	once	TRBJ2-7	CASTRSGQDYEQYF	TGTGCCAGCACCAGATCGGGACAGGACTACGAGCAGTACTTC
NA	TRBV6-6	NA	TRBJ2-2	CASSYFQGTGELFF	TGTGCCAGCAGTTACTTCCAGGGAACCGGGGAGCTGTTTTTT
NA	TRBV5-3	NA	TRBJ1-2	CARRPLTDYTF	TGTGCCAGAAGACCCTTGACAGACTACACCTTC